Each of the 20 T cell receptor beta chains below was sequenced from the same sample in a study of T cell repertoires in cytomegalovirus infection. MiXCR, run by TCRdb on the reads, gives a single entry per CDR3 protein. The sample shows roughly 600,000 distinct CDR3 sequences, about 24% of them seen only once. Sequenced material: CD8+ T cells from PBMCs. These receptors were obtained from a human donor in good health (CMV status not recorded). Some clones in this sample may be carry-over from other donors' samples.

The chain couples TRBV11-1 to TRBJ2-6, with D hard to call. The CDR3 extends over 11 amino acids. CDR1 is SGHAT and CDR2 is FQDESV in the germline V gene (reference sequence). V gave up 7 bases and J gave up 6 bases, with 4 bases separating them. The CDR3 nucleotides are TGTGCCAGCATCTTGGCCAACGTCCTGACTTTC. Protein sequence: CASILANVLTF.

This clonotype was recorded a few times. V is TRBV6-2 or TRBV6-3 and J is TRBJ1-5, with D unresolved. Trimming shortened V by 2 bases and J by 6 bases, and 8 bases separated the two germline ends. Germline assignment: CDR1 MNHEY and CDR2 SVGEGT. The CDR3 has 13 residues. The CDR3 region is CASSYGVRQPQHF. The CDR3 DNA follows: TGTGCCAGCAGTTACGGGGTTCGTCAGCCCCAGCATTTT.

This chain connects TRBV7-9 to TRBJ2-3; possible D gene TRBD2, 6 bases. CDR1 and CDR2 (germline): SEHNR, FQNEAQ (reference sequence). The CDR3 extends over 11 amino acids. The V end was cut by 11 bases, the J end by 5 bases, with 11 bases between. CDR3 protein: CAGQEGDTQYF. The CDR3, as DNA: TGTGCCGGCCAGGAGGGAGATACGCAGTATTTT.

At least ten counts were recorded for this clonotype. This chain uses TRBV6-6 with TRBJ2-1; 7 bases fit TRBD1. The CDR3 has 16 residues. V lost 2 bases, J lost 0 bases, and 4 bases stayed unmatched. The germline CDR1 and CDR2 sequences are MNHNY and SVGAGI (reference sequence). DNA for the CDR3: TGTGCCAGCAGTTACATCGACAGGGACTCCTACAATGAGCAGTTCTTC. Translation: CASSYIDRDSYNEQFF.

V gene TRBV14 combines with J gene TRBJ1-2; D remains ambiguous. The CDR3 contains 12 residues. Deletions cut 1 base from V and 8 bases from J, with 8 bases between. Germline CDR1 and CDR2: SGHDN and FVKESK. The CDR3 protein is CASSQGTRGYTF. CDR3 coding DNA: TGTGCCAGCAGCCAAGGAACGCGAGGCTACACCTTC.

In this sample, this clonotype turned up many times. The rearrangement links TRBV7-8 to TRBJ2-6; D may be TRBD2 (6 bases). Germline CDR1 and CDR2: SGHVS and FQNEAQ. The CDR3 length is 16 residues. With 1 base removed from V and 0 bases from J, the gap between germline ends came to 7 bases. The CDR3 spells CASSLVGSSGANVLTF. The DNA of the CDR3 is TGTGCCAGCAGCTTAGTCGGGAGCTCTGGGGCCAACGTCCTGACTTTC.

Comments on this clonotype: A much bigger clone sits one base away, suggesting this may be a read error. The chain links TRBV28 to TRBJ2-4; 9 bases fit TRBD1. The V and J ends lost 4 bases and 3 bases, in that order; junction bases with no gene match: 10. The CDR3 is 17 residues long. Looked up from germline, CDR1 is MDHEN and CDR2 is SYDVKM. The CDR3 here is CASSSIPGTGIKNIQYF. The CDR3 region has the DNA TGTGCCAGCAGTTCCATCCCCGGGACAGGGATCAAAAACATTCAGTACTTC. Supplemented by reference TRBV28 and TRBJ2-4, the full variable domain reads DVKVTQSSRYLVKRTGEKVFLECVQDMDHENMFWYRQDPGLGLRLIYFSYDVKMKEKGDIPEGYSVSREKKERFSLILESASTNQTSMYLCASSSIPGTGIKNIQYFGAGTRLSVL.

This clonotype was observed a handful of times. V is TRBV20-1 and J is TRBJ1-5; D call uncertain. The CDR3 consists of 12 residues. V lost 1 base to trimming and J lost 7 bases, with 8 bases between them. The germline V gene encodes CDR1 DFQATT and CDR2 SNEGSKA (reference sequence). For the CDR3, the DNA is TGCAGTGCTAGAGGGATTAGCCAGCCCCAGCATTTT. This encodes CSARGISQPQHF.

This clonotype was counted between two and nine times. The rearrangement uses TRBV20-1 and TRBJ2-5; weak D call: TRBD1 (5 bases). Per the germline V gene, CDR1 is DFQATT and CDR2 is SNEGSKA (reference sequence). This CDR3 has 12 residues. The V and J ends lost 7 bases and 7 bases respectively, with 16 bases between them. This chain's CDR3 is CSVQGGEATQYF. The CDR3, as DNA: TGCAGTGTCCAGGGCGGCGAGGCGACCCAGTACTTC.

The rearrangement uses TRBV7-9 and TRBJ1-1, with no clear D. Germline CDR1 SEHNR, CDR2 FQNEAQ (reference sequence). V was pared by 5 bases and J by 8 bases, with 15 bases between. The CDR3 has 13 residues. CDR3: CASSPIRPGEAFF. CDR3 DNA sequence: TGTGCCAGCAGCCCTATACGGCCCGGAGAAGCTTTCTTT.

The chain employs TRBV4-2 and TRBJ2-2; D perhaps matches TRBD1 (6 bases). Trimming took off 4 bases at V and 1 base at J, with 7 bases between the two ends. CDR3 length: 14 amino acids. Germline V gene sequence: CDR1 LGHNA, CDR2 YNFKEQ. The CDR3 region has the DNA TGTGCCAGCAGCCGGGGACAGAACACCGGGGAGCTGTTTTTT. This gives the protein CASSRGQNTGELFF.

The chain joins TRBV11-2 to TRBJ2-7, with 7 nucleotides matching TRBD2. Losses at the gene ends were 3 bases for V and 0 bases for J; bases not matched to a gene: 8. The length of the CDR3 is 16 residues. Germline V gene data show CDR1 as SGHAT and CDR2 as FQNNGV. The CDR3 spells CASSFRGGGSSYEQYF. CDR3 coding DNA: TGTGCCAGCAGCTTCCGCGGCGGGGGTAGCTCCTACGAGCAGTACTTC.

This clonotype was observed many times. This sequence joins TRBV7-2 and TRBJ2-3; 11 bases map to TRBD2. The CDR3 is 15 residues long. Trimming took 4 bases from V and 2 from J; bases not matched to a gene: 2. Germline V gene sequence: CDR1 SGHTA, CDR2 FQGNSA. CDR3 in amino acids: CASSYSGGATDTQYF. In nucleotides, the CDR3 is TGTGCCAGCAGCTATAGCGGGGGGGCCACAGATACGCAGTATTTT.

In regard to this clonotype: The junction departs from the called germline gene at one end, perhaps through a read error. V is TRBV29-1 and J is TRBJ2-7; perhaps D is TRBD1 or TRBD2 (6 bases each). Germline CDR1 SQVTM, CDR2 ANQGSEA. This CDR3 contains 14 residues. CDR3 residues: CSVYPGDTTYGQYF. Here the CDR3 DNA reads TGCAGCGTCTACCCGGGGGACACAACCTACGGGCAGTACTTC.

This clonotype was seen more than once but under ten times. CDR3 sequence: CASSSRTGINEKLFF. The CDR3 bases are TGTGCCAGCAGTTCCCGGACAGGAATTAATGAAAAACTGTTTTTT. The chain is built from TRBV28 and TRBJ1-4, with 7 bases fitting TRBD1. Per the germline V gene, CDR1 is MDHEN and CDR2 is SYDVKM. CDR3 size: 15 residues. J lost 4 bases, V lost 4 bases, and 6 bases had no gene match.

In this sample, this clonotype turned up many times. The CDR3 DNA sequence: TGTGCCAGTAGTAGCAGGGGTCTCATGAACACTGAAGCTTTCTTT. The encoded protein is CASSSRGLMNTEAFF. V is TRBV19 and J is TRBJ1-1; TRBD1 might be the D (6 bases). CDR1 LNHDA and CDR2 SQIVND come from the germline V gene (reference sequence). There are 15 residues in the CDR3. V lost 4 bases and J 0 bases, leaving 12 bases between the germline ends.

This clonotype turned up a few times. A read error may account for a junction end that differs from germline. The gene calls are TRBV6-6 and TRBJ1-5; D unclear. The germline gives CDR1 MNHNY, CDR2 SVGAGI (reference sequence). CDR3 length equals 12 residues. CDR3 residues: CASSDINHPQHF. The CDR3 DNA follows: TGTGCCAGCAGTGATATCAATCACCCCCAGCATTTT.

The sample holds a few counts of this clonotype. This chain joins TRBV6-5 and TRBJ1-2, with D unclear. Trimming took off 0 bases at V and 1 base at J, with 9 bases between the two ends. CDR1 MNHEY and CDR2 SVGAGI come from the germline V gene. The CDR3 totals 15 residues. This CDR3 is CASSYSMRGNYGYTF. CDR3 nucleotides: TGTGCCAGCAGTTACTCGATGCGGGGTAACTATGGCTACACCTTC.

This clonotype has at least ten counts. V usage is TRBV7-2 and J usage is TRBJ2-3; TRBD2 agrees at 8 bases. This CDR3 has 18 amino acids. Trimming removed 4 bases from V and 0 bases from J; junction bases left unmatched: 12. CDR1 is SGHTA and CDR2 is FQGNSA in the germline V gene. CDR3 sequence reads: CASSSPGGTLPSTDTQYF. The CDR3 DNA sequence: TGTGCCAGCAGCTCCCCGGGGGGGACTTTACCTAGCACAGATACGCAGTATTTT.

This chain uses TRBV20-1 with TRBJ2-7; 7 positions match TRBD1. Trimming cost V 1 base and J 6 bases; bases outside gene matches: 9. Germline CDR1 reads DFQATT; CDR2 reads SNEGSKA (reference sequence). The CDR3 has 14 amino acids. The CDR3 here is CSARGRAGGAEQYF. CDR3 sequence (DNA): TGCAGTGCTAGAGGACGGGCAGGGGGAGCCGAGCAGTACTTC.